This T cell receptor (beta chain) was retrieved from a study of blood T cell repertoires in COVID-19. Across the whole study: Samples of COVID-19 (acute and convalescent) were obtained from the United States, Italy and Spain.

CDR3 length: 15 residues. V lost 5 bases and J 2 bases, leaving 16 bases between the germline ends. Looked up from germline, CDR1 is MNHEY and CDR2 is SMNVEV (reference sequence). Only in-frame clones appear in the TCRdb table, and some are missing; sequencing was by immunoSEQ multiplex PCR. Of around 100,000 clones listed, 85% to 90% are singletons. The clonotype originates from a human donor in a cohort sampled during active COVID-19. Sequencing input: peripheral blood. V gene TRBV27 combines with J gene TRBJ2-7; possible D gene TRBD1, 6 bases. The CDR3, as DNA: TGTGCCAGCAGTCCACGCCACAGGGAAACCTACGAGCAGTACTTC. Protein: CASSPRHRETYEQYF.